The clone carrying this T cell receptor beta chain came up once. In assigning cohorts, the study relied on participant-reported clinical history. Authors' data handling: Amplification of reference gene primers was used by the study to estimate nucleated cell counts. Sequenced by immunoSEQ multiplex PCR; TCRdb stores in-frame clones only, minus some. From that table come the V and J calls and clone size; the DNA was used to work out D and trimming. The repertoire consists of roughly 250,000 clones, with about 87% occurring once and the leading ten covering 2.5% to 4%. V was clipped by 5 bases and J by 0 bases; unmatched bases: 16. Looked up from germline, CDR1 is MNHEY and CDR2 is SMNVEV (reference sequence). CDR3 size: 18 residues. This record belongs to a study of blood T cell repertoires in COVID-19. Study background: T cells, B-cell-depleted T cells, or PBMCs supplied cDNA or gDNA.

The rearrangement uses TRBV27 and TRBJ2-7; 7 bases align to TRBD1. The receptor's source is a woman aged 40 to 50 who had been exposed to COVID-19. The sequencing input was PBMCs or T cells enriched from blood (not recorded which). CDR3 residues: CASSPRATGVLGSYEQYF. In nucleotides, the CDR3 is TGTGCCAGCAGTCCTAGGGCAACAGGGGTATTGGGCTCCTACGAGCAGTACTTC.